The clone carrying this T cell receptor (beta chain) has ten or more counts. V was cut by 2 bases and J by 4 bases, with 17 bases left in between. Germline V gene data show CDR1 as MNHEY and CDR2 as SVGEGT. This CDR3 is built from 16 residues. TCR alpha and beta CDR3 regions were amplified from RNA using iRepertoire nested multiplex PCR. Input was roughly 85-450 ng of tissue mRNA or PBMC total RNA. In TCRdb, the multiplex PCR reads were re-called with MiXCR into one record per CDR3 protein. The table records some 110,000 distinct CDR3 sequences, about 23% of them present only once. This sample was taken from a study of glioma-infiltrating T cells.

The specimen was glioma tissue, nonneoplastic brain tissue, or PBMCs (not recorded which). The chain recombines TRBV6-2 or TRBV6-3 with TRBJ1-2; D perhaps matches TRBD1 (5 bases). This TCR derives from a human donor with low-grade glioma or glioblastoma, undergoing nonglioma brain surgery, or in good health (not recorded which). The CDR3 loop reads CASSYPQGTSSYGYTF. The CDR3 region has the DNA TGTGCCAGCAGTTACCCCCAGGGAACCTCGAGCTATGGCTACACCTTC.